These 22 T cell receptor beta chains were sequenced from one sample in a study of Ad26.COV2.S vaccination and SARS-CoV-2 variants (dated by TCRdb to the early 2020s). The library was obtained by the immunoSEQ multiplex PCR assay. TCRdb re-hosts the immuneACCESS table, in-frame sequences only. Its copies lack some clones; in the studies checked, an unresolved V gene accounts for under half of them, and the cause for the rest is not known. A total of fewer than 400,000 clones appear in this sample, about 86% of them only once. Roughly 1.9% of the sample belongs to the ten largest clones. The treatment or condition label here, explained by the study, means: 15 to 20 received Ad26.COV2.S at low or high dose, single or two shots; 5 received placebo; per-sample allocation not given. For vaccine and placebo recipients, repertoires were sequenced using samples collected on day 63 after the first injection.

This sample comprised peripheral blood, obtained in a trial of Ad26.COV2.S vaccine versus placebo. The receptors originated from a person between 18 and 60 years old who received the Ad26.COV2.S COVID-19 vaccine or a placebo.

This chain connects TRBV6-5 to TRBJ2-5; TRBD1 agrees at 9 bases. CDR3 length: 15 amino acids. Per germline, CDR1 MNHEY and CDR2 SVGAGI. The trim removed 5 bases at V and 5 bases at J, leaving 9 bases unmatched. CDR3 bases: TGTGCCAGCAGTCAGGGACAGGGAGTAATGGAGACCCAGTACTTC. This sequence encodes CASSQGQGVMETQYF.

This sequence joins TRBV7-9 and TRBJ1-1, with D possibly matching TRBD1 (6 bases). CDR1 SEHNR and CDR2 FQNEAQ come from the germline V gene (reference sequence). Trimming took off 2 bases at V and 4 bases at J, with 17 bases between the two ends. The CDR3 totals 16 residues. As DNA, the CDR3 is TGTGCCAGCAGCTTAAACACAGGGCGGGTGAGCACTGAAGCTTTCTTT. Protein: CASSLNTGRVSTEAFF.

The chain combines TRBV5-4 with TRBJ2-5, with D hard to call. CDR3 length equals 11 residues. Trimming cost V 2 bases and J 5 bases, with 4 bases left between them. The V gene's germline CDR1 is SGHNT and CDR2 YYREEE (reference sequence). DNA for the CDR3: TGTGCCAGCAGCTTCGGGGAGACCCAGTACTTC. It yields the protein CASSFGETQYF.

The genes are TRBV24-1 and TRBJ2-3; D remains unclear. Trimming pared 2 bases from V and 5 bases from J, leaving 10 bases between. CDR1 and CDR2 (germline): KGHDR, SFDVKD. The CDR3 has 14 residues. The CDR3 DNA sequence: TGTGCCACCAGTGATTCCCCTTCTCAAGATACGCAGTATTTT. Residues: CATSDSPSQDTQYF.

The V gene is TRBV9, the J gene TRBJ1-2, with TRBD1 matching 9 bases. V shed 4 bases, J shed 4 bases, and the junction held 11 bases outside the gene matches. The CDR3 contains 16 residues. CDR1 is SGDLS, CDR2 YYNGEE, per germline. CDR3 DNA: TGTGCCAGCAGCCCCCGGGGGGACAGGGAGGCCTATGGCTACACCTTC. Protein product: CASSPRGDREAYGYTF.

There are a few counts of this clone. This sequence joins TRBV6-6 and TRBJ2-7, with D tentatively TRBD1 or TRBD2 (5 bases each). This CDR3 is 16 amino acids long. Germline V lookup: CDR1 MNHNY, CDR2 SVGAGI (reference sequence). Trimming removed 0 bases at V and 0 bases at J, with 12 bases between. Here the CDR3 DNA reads TGTGCCAGCAGTTACTCGAGGGCAGGGCCCTCCTACGAGCAGTACTTC. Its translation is CASSYSRAGPSYEQYF.

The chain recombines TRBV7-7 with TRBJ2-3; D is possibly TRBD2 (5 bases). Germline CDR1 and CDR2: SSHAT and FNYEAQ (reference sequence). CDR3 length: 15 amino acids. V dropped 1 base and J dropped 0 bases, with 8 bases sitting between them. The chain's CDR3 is CASSLVAGSTDTQYF. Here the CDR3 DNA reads TGTGCCAGCAGCTTAGTTGCGGGTAGCACAGATACGCAGTATTTT.

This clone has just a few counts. As DNA, the CDR3 is TGCGCCAGCAGCCAAGATCATGACAGCCGCCCACCCCTCCACTTT. This codes for CASSQDHDSRPPLHF. The chain joins TRBV4-1 to TRBJ1-6, with D possibly matching TRBD1 (5 bases). Trimming pared 0 bases from V and 11 bases from J, leaving 14 bases between. In germline, CDR1 is MGHRA, CDR2 YSYEKL. CDR3 length: 15 residues.

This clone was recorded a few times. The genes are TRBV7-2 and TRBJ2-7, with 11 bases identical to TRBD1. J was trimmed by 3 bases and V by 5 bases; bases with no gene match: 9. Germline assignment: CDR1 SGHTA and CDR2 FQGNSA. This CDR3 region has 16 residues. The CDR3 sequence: CASSPQAGTGGYEQYF. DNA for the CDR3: TGTGCCAGCAGCCCCCAGGCCGGGACAGGGGGCTACGAGCAGTACTTC.

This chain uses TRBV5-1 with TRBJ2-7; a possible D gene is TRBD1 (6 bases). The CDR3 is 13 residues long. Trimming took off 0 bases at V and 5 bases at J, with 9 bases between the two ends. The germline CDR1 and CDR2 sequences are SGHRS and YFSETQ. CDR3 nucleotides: TGCGCCAGCAGCTTGGCACAGGGAGACGAGCAGTACTTC. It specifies CASSLAQGDEQYF.

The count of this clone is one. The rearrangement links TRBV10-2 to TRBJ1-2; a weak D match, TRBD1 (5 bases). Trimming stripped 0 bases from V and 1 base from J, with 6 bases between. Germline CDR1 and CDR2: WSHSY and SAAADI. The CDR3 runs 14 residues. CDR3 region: CASSESGVNYGYTF. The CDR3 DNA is TGCGCCAGCAGTGAGTCGGGGGTTAACTATGGCTACACCTTC.

CDR3 sequence reads: CASSVVPGQGAKYEQFF. The CDR3 DNA follows: TGTGCCAGCAGCGTAGTCCCCGGACAGGGGGCAAAATATGAGCAGTTCTTC. The J gene is TRBJ2-1, the V gene TRBV9; 11 bases agree with TRBD1. The CDR3 spans 17 residues. With 0 bases clipped from V and 8 bases from J, the junction kept 10 bases outside the gene matches. Germline CDR1 reads SGDLS; CDR2 reads YYNGEE.

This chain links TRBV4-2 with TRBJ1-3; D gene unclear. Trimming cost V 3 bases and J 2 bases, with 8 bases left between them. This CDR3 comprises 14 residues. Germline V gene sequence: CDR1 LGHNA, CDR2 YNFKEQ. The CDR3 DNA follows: TGTGCCAGCAGCCAGCAGCAAACTGGAAACACCATATATTTT. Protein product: CASSQQQTGNTIYF.

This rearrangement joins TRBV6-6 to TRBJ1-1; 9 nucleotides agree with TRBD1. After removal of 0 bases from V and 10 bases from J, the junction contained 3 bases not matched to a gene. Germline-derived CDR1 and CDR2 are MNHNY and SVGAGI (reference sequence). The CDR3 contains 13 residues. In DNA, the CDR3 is TGTGCCAGCAGTTACTCAGACAGGGGGGTAGCTTTCTTT. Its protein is CASSYSDRGVAFF.

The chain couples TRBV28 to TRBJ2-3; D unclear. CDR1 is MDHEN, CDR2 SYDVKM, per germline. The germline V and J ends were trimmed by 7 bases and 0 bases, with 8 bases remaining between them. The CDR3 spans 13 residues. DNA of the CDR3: TGTGCCAGCACCCGGGCTAGCACAGATACGCAGTATTTT. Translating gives CASTRASTDTQYF.

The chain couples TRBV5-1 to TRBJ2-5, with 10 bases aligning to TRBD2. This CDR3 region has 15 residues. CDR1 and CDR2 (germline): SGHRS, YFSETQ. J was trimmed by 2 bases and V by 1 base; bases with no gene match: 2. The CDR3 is CASSLSTSGQETQYF. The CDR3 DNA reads TGCGCCAGCAGCTTGTCGACTAGCGGGCAAGAGACCCAGTACTTC.

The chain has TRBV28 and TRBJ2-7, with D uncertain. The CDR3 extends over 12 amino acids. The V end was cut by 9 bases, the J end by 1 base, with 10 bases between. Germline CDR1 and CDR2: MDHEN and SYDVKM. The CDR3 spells CASRPLSYEQYF. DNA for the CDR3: TGTGCCAGTCGACCCCTTTCCTACGAGCAGTACTTC.

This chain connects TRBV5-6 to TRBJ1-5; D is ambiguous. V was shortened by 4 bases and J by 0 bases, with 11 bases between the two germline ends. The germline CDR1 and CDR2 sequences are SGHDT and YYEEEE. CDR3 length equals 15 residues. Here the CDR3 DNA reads TGTGCCAGCAGCACTCTCATGTTTAGCAATCAGCCCCAGCATTTT. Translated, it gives CASSTLMFSNQPQHF.

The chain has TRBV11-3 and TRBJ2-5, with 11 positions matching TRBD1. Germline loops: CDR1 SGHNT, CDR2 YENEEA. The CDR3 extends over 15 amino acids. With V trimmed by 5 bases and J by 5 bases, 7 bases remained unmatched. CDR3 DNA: TGTGCCAGCAGCCCTCGGACAGGGGGCGTGGAGACCCAGTACTTC. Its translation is CASSPRTGGVETQYF. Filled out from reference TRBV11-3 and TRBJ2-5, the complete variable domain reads EAGVVQSPRYKIIEKKQPVAFWCNPISGHNTLYWYLQNLGQGPELLIRYENEEAVDDSQLPKDRFSAERLKGVDSTLKIQPAELGDSAVYLCASSPRTGGVETQYFGPGTRLLVL.

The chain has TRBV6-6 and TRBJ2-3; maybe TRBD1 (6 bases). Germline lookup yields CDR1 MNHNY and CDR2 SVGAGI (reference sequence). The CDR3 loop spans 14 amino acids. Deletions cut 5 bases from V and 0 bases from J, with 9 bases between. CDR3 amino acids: CASSGGGSTDTQYF. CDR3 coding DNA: TGTGCCAGCAGTGGTGGGGGCAGCACAGATACGCAGTATTTT.

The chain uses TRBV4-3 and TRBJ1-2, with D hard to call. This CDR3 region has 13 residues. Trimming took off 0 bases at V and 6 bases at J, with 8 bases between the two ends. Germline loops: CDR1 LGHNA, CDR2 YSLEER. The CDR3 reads CASSQDWADGYTF. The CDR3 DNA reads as TGCGCCAGCAGCCAAGATTGGGCGGATGGCTACACCTTC.

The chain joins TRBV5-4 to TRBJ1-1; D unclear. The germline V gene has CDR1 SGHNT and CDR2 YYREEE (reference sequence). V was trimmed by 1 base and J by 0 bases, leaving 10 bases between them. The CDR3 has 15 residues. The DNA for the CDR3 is TGTGCCAGCAGCTTGACCGCTCCTATGAACACTGAAGCTTTCTTT. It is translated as CASSLTAPMNTEAFF.